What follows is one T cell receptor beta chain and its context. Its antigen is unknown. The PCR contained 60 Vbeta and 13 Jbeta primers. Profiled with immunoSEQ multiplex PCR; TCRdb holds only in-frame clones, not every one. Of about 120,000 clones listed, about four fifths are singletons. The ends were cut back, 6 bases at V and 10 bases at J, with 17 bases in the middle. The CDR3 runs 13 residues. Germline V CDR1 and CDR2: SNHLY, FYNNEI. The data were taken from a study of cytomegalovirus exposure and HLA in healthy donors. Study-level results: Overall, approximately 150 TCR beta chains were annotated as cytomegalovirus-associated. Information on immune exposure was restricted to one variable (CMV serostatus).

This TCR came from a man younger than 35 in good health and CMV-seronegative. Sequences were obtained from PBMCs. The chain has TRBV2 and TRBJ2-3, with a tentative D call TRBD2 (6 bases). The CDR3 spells CASSETAGRAQYF. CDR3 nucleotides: TGTGCCAGCAGCGAAACGGCGGGGCGGGCGCAGTATTTT.